Here is one T cell receptor beta chain with its context. This record belongs to a study of preoperative IRX-2 immunotherapy in early breast cancer. Treatment given: preoperative locoregional IRX-2 cytokine immunotherapy. Patients received preoperative, locoregional IRX-2 cytokine immunotherapy in a phase Ib study. Germline assignment: CDR1 SGHNT and CDR2 YENEEA. Trimming removed 7 bases from V and 0 bases from J, with 15 bases in between. The CDR3 spans 15 residues. Method: immunoSEQ multiplex PCR; TCRdb's copy keeps in-frame clones and lacks some. This sample has approximately 31,000 clones, with over 85% found just once.

The receptor comes from a human donor with breast cancer. Sequenced here: tumor tissue, sampled after IRX-2 immunotherapy. V and J are TRBV11-3 and TRBJ1-1, with TRBD1 as a possible D gene (6 bases). The CDR3 here is CASTAGGTLNTEAFF. The CDR3 coding sequence is TGTGCCAGCACTGCCGGGGGGACATTGAACACTGAAGCTTTCTTT.